This TCR beta chain was identified during a study of control samples from healthy donors and cancer patients. The CDR3 is 14 residues long. Germline assignment: CDR1 SGHTA and CDR2 FQGNSA. V lost 1 base and J lost 7, with 10 bases in between. The table lists this clone with a count of one. Assay: immunoSEQ multiplex PCR; the TCRdb copy retains only in-frame clones and omits some. The sample includes tens of thousands of clones, roughly 94% seen only once; the top ten take 20% to 30%. This sequence originates from a man aged 60 to 69 in good health. Source material: blood. The genes are TRBV7-2 and TRBJ2-2; D is unclear. This CDR3 is CASSLGQGYGELFF. DNA for the CDR3: TGTGCCAGCAGCTTAGGCCAAGGATACGGGGAGCTGTTTTTT.